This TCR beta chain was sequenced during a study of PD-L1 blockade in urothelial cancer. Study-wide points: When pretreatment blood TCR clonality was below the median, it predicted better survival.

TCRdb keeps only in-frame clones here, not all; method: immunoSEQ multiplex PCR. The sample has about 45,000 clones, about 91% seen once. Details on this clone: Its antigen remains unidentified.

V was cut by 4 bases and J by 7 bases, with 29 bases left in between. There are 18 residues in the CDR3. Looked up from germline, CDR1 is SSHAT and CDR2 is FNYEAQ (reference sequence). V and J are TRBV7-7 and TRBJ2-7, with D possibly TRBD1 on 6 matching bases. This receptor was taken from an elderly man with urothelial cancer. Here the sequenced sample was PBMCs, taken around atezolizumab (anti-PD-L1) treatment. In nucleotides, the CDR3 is TGTGCCAGCAGCTCACTCAGCCAAAGGGGGACCCGGCTGAGGGAGCAGTACTTC. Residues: CASSSLSQRGTRLREQYF.